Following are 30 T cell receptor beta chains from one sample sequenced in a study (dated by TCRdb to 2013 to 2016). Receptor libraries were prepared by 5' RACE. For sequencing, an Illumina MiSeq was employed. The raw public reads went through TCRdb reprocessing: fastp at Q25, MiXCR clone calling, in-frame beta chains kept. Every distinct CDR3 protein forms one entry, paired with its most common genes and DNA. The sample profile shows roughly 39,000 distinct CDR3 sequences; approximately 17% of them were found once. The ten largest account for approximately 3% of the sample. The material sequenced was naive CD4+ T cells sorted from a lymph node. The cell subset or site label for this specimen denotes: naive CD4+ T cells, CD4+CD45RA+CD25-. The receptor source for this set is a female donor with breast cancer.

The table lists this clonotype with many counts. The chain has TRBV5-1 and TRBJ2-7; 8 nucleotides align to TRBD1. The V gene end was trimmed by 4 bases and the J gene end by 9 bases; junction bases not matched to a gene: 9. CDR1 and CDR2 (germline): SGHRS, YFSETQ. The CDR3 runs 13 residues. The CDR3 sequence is CASSIRTGNGQYF. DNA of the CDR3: TGCGCCAGCAGCATAAGGACAGGGAACGGGCAGTACTTC.

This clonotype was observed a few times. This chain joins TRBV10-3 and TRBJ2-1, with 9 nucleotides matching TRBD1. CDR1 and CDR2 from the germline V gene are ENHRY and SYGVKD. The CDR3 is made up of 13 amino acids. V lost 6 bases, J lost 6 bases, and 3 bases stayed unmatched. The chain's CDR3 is CAIRGQGSNEQFF. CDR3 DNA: TGTGCCATCAGGGGACAGGGTAGCAATGAGCAGTTCTTC.

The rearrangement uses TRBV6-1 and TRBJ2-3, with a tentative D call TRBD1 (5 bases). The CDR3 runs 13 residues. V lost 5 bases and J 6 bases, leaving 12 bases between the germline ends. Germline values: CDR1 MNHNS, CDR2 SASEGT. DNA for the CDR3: TGTGCCAGCAGTTCAAGGGGTCCCGATACGCAGTATTTT. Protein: CASSSRGPDTQYF.

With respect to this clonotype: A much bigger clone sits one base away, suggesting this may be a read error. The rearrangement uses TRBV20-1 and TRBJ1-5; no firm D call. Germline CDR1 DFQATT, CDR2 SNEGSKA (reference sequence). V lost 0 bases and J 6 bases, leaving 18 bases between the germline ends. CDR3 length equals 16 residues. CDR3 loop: CSARDFLRRTSQPQHF. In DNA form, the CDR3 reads TGCAGTGCTAGAGATTTCCTCAGACGGACGAGTCAGCCCCAGCATTTT.

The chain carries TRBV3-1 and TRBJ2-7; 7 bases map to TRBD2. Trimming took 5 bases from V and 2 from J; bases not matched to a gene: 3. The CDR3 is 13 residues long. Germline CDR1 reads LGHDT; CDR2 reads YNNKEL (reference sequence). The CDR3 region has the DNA TGTGCCAGCAGCTTGGGAGGGACCTACGAGCAGTACTTC. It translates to CASSLGGTYEQYF.

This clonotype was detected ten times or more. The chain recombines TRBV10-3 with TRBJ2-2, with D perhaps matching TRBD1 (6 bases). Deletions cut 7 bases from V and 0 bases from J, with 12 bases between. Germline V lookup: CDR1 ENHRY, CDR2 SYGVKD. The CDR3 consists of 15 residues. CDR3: CAITSGTTNTGELFF. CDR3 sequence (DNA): TGTGCCATCACCTCCGGGACAACGAACACCGGGGAGCTGTTTTTT.

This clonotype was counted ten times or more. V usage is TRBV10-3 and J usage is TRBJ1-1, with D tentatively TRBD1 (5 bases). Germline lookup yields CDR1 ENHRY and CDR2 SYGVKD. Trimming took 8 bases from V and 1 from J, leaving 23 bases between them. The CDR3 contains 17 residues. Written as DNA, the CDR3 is TGTGCCATCGCCGAAGGGTTTGGGGGAGTTAAGAACACTGAAGCTTTCTTT. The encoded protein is CAIAEGFGGVKNTEAFF.

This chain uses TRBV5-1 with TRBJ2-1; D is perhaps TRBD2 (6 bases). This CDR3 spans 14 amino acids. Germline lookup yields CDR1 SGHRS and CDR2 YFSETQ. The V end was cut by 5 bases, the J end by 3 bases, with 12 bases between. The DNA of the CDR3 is TGCGCCAGCAGTTTAGCGGCGTACTACAATGAGCAGTTCTTC. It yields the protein CASSLAAYYNEQFF.

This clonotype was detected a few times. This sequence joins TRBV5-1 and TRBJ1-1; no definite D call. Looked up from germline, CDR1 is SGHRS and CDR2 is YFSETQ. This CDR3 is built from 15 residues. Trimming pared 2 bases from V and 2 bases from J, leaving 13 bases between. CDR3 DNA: TGCGCCAGCAGCTTATTGGCCAGAGACAACACTGAAGCTTTCTTT. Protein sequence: CASSLLARDNTEAFF.

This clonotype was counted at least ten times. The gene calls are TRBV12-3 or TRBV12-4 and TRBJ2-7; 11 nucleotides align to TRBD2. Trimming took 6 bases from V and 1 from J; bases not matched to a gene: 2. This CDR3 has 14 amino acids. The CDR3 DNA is TGTGCCAGCAGAGTAGCGGGGGGGTCCTACGAGCAGTACTTC. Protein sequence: CASRVAGGSYEQYF.

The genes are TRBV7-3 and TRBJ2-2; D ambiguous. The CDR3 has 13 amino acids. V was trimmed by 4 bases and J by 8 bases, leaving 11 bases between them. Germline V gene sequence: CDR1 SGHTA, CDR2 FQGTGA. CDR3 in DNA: TGTGCCAGCAGCTCGACATCGGTGGGGGAGCTGTTTTTT. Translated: CASSSTSVGELFF.

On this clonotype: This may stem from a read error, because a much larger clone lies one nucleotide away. The CDR3 DNA reads as TGTGCCAGCATCTTACGAGGGGGGAACACTGAAGCTTTCTTT. This codes for CASILRGGNTEAFF. This rearrangement joins TRBV6-5 to TRBJ1-1, with D tentatively TRBD1 (6 bases). From germline, CDR1 is MNHEY and CDR2 SVGAGI. This CDR3 spans 14 amino acids. V was clipped by 7 bases and J by 1 base, with 13 bases between them.

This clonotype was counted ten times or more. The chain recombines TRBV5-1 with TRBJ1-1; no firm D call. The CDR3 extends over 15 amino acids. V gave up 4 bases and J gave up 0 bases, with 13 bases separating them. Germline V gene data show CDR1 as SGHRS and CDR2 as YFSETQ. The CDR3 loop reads CASSLMGTVNTEAFF. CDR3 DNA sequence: TGCGCCAGCAGCCTGATGGGAACGGTGAACACTGAAGCTTTCTTT.

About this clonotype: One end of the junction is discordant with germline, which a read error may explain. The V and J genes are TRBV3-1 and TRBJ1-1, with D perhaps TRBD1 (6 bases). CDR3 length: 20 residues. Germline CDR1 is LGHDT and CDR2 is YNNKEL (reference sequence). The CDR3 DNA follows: TGTGCCAGCAGCCAAGAATTACCAGGAGGGGGTCGGGCGCGCAACACTGAGGCTGTCTTT. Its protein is CASSQELPGGGRARNTEAVF.

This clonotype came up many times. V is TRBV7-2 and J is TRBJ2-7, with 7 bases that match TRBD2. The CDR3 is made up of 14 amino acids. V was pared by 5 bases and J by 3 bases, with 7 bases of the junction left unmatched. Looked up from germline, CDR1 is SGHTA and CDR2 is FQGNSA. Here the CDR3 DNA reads TGTGCCAGCAGCCGAACAGCGGGGAACTACGAGCAGTACTTC. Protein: CASSRTAGNYEQYF.

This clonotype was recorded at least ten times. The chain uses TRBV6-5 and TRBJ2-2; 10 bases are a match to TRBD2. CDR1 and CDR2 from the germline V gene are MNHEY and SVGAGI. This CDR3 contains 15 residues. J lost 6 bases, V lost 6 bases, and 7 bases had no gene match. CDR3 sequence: CASREAGGPSGELFF. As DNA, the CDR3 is TGTGCCAGCAGGGAAGCGGGAGGGCCTTCCGGGGAGCTGTTTTTT.

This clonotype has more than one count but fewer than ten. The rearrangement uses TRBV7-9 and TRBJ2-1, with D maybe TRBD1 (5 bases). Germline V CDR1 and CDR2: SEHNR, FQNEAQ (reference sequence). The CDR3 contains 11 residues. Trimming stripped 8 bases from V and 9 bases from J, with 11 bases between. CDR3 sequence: CASSERGEQFF. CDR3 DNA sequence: TGTGCCAGCTCGGAAAGGGGTGAGCAGTTCTTC.

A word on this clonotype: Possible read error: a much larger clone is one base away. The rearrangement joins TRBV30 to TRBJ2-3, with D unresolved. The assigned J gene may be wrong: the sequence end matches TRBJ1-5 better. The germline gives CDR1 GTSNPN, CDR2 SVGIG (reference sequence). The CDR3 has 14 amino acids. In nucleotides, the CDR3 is TGTGCCTGGAGTTTTAGCGGCGCCACAGATACGCAGCATTTT. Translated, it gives CAWSFSGATDTQHF.

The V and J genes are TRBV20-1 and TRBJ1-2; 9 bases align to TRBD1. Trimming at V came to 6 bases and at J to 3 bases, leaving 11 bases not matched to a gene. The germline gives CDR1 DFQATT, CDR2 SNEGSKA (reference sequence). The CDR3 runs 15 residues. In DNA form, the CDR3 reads TGCAGTGCGGCCGGGACAGGGAAGACGTACTATGGCTACACCTTC. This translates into CSAAGTGKTYYGYTF.

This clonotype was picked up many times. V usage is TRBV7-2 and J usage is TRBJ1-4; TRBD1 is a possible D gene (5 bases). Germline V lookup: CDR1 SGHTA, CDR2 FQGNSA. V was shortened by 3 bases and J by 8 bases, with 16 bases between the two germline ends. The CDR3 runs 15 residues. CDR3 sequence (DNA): TGTGCCAGCAGCTTCAGGCGGGACGGGGGGGAAAAACTGTTTTTT. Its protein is CASSFRRDGGEKLFF.

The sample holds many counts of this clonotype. The CDR3: CASSLDYRNSPLHF. As DNA, the CDR3 is TGTGCCAGCAGCTTAGATTATCGAAATTCACCCCTCCACTTT. The chain links TRBV7-2 to TRBJ1-6; D unresolved. The CDR3 extends over 14 amino acids. V gave up 1 base and J gave up 7 bases, with 8 bases separating them. Germline-derived CDR1 and CDR2 are SGHTA and FQGNSA.

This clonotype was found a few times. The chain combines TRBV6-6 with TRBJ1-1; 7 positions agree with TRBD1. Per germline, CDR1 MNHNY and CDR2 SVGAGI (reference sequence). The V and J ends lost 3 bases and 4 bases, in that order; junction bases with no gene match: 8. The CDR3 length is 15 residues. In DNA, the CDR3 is TGTGCCAGCAGTTATGGACAGGCCCGTAGCACTGAAGCTTTCTTT. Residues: CASSYGQARSTEAFF.

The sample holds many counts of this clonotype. The CDR3 sequence is CASSSLNNSPLHF. The CDR3 DNA follows: TGTGCCAGCAGCTCCCTTAATAATTCACCCCTCCACTTT. This rearrangement joins TRBV7-2 to TRBJ1-6; D is unclear. Germline V gene lookup returns CDR1 SGHTA and CDR2 FQGNSA. The CDR3 has 13 amino acids. The germline V and J ends were trimmed by 4 bases and 5 bases, with 6 bases remaining between them.

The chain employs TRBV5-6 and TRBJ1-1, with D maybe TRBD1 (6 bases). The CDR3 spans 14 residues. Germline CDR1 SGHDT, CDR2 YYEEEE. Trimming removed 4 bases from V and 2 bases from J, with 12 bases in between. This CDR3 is CASSPTGINTEAFF. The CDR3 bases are TGTGCCAGCAGCCCCACAGGGATAAACACTGAAGCTTTCTTT.

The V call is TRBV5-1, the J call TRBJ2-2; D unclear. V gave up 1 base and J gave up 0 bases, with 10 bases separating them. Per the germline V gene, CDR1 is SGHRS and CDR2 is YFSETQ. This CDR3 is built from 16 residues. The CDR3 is CASSLRAAANTGELFF. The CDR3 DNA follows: TGCGCCAGCAGCTTGCGGGCAGCCGCGAACACCGGGGAGCTGTTTTTT.

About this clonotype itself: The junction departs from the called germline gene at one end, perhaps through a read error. Here the CDR3 reads CASSLTGF. The CDR3 DNA is TGTGCCAGCAGCTTAACGGGCTTC. V and J are TRBV7-3 and TRBJ2-7; D unresolved. The CDR3 sequence is 8 residues long. Germline V lookup: CDR1 SGHTA, CDR2 FQGTGA.

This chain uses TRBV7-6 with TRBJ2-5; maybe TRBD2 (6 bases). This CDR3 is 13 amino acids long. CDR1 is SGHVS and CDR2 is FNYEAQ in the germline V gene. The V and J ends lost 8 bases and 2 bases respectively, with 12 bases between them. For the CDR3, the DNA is TGTGCCAGCGGCCGGGACTCTCAAGAGACCCAGTACTTC. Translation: CASGRDSQETQYF.

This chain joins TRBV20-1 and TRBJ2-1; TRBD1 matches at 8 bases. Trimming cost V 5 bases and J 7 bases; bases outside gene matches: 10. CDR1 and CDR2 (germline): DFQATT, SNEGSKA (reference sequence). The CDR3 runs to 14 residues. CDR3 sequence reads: CSAWPRTGRNEQFF. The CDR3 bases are TGCAGTGCTTGGCCCCGGACAGGGAGGAATGAGCAGTTCTTC.

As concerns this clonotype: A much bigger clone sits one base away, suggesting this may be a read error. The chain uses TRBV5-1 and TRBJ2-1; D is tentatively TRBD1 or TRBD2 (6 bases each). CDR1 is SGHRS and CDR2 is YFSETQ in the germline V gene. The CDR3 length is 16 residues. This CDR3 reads CASSASIDRPGLEQSF. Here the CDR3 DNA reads TGCGCCAGCAGCGCCTCGATTGACAGGCCGGGACTGGAGCAGTCCTTC.

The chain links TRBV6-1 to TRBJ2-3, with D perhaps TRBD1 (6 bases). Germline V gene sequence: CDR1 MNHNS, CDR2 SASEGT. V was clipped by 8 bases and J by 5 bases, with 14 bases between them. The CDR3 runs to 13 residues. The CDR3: CASGGTIKDTQYF. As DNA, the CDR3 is TGTGCCAGCGGGGGCACCATCAAAGATACGCAGTATTTT.